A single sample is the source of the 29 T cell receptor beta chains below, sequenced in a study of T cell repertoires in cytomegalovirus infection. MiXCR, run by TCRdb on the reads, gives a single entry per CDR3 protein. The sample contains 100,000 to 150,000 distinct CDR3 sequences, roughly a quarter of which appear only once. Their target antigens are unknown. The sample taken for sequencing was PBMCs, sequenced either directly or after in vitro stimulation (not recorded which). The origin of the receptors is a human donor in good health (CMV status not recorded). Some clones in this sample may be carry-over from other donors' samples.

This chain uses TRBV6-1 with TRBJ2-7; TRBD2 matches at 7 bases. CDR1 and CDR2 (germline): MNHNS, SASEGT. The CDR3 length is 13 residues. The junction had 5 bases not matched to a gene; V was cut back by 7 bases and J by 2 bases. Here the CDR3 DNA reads TGTGCCAGCACGGCGGGAGCCCCCTACGAGCAGTACGTC. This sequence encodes CASTAGAPYEQYV.

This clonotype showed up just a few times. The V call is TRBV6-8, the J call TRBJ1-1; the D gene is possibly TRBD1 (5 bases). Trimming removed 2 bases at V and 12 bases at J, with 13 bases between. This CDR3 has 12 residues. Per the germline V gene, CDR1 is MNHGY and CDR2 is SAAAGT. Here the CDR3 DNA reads TGTGCCAGCAGTTACACCGGGGCGGGCCCTTTCTTT. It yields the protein CASSYTGAGPFF.

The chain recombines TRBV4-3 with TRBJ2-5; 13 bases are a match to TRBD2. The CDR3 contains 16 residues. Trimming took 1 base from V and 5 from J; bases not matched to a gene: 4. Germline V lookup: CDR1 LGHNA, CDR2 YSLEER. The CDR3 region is CASSQGELAGGETQYF. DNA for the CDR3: TGCGCCAGCAGCCAAGGGGAACTAGCGGGAGGGGAGACCCAGTACTTC.

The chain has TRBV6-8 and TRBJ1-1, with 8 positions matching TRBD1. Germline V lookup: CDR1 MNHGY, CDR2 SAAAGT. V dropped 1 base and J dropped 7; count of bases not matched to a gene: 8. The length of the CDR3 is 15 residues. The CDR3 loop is CASSYLRDRTVEAFF. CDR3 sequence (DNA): TGTGCCAGCAGTTACTTGCGGGACAGGACAGTTGAAGCTTTCTTT.

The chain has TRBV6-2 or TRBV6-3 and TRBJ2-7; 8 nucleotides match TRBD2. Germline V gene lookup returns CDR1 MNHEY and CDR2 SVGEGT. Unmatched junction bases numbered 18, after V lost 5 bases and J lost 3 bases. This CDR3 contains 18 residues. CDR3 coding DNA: TGTGCCAGCAGTCCAGCGGGAGCTCCCATTAGTTCCCACTACGAGCAGTACGTC. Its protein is CASSPAGAPISSHYEQYV.

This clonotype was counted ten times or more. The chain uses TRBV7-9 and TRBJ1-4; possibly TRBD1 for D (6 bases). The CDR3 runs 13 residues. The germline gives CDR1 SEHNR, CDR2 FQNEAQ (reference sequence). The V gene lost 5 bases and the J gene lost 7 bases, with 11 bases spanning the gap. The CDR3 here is CASSGAQGEKLFF. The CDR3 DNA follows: TGTGCCAGCAGCGGCGCACAGGGTGAAAAACTGTTTTTT.

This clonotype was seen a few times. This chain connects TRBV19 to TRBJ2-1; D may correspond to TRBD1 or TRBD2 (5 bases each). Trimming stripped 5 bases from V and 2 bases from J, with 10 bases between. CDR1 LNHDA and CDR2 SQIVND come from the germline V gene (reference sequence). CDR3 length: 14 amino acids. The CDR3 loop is CASSPRDAYNEQFF. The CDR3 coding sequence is TGTGCCAGTAGTCCCCGGGACGCCTACAATGAGCAGTTCTTC.

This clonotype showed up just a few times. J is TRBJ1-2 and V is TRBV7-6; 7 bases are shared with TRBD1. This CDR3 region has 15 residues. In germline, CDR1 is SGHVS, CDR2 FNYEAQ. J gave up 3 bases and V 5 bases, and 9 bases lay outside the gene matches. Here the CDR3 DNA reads TGTGCCAGCAGCCCACGACAGGGCGGCGACTATGGCTACACCTTC. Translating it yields CASSPRQGGDYGYTF.

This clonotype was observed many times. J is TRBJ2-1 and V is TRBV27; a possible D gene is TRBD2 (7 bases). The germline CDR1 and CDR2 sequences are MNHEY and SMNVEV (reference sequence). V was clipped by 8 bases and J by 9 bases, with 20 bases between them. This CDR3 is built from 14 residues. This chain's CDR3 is CASRWGPPGGEQFF. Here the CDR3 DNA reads TGTGCCAGCCGCTGGGGGCCGCCGGGAGGTGAGCAGTTCTTC.

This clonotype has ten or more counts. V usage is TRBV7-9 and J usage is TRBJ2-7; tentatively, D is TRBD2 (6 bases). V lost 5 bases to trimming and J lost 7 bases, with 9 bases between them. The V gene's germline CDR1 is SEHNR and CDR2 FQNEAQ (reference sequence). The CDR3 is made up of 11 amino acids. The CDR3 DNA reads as TGTGCCAGCAGCGCCGGGGGTGAGCAGTACGTC. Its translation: CASSAGGEQYV.

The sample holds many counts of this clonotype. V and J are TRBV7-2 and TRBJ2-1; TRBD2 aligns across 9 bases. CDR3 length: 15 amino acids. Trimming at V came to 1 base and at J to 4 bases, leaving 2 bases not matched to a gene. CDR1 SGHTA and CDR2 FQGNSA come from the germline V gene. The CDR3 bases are TGTGCCAGCAGCTTAGATACTAGCGGGTACAATGAGCAGTTCTTC. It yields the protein CASSLDTSGYNEQFF.

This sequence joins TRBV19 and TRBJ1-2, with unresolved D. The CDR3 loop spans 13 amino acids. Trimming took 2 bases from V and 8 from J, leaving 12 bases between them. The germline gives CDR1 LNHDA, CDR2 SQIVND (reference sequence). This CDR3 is CASSITRLNGYTF. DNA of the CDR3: TGTGCCAGTAGTATAACCAGACTGAACGGCTACACCTTC.

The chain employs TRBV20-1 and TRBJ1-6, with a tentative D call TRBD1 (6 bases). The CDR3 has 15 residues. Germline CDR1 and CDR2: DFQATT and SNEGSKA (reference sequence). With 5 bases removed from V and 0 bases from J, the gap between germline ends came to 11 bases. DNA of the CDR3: TGCAGTGCTTCACAGGGTAGCTCCTATAATTCACCCCTCCACTTT. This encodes CSASQGSSYNSPLHF.

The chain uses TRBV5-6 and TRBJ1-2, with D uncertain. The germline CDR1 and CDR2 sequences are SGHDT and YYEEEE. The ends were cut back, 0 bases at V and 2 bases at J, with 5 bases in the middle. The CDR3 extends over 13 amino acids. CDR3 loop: CASSLVQNYGYTF. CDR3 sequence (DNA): TGTGCCAGCAGCTTGGTCCAAAACTATGGCTACACCTTC.

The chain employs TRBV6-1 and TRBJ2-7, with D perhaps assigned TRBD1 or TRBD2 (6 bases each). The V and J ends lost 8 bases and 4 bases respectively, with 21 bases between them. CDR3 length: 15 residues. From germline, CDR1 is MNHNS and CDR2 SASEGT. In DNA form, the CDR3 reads TGTGCCAGCCGTCCAGGATGGGGGGCGGCTTACGAGCAGTACGTC. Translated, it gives CASRPGWGAAYEQYV.

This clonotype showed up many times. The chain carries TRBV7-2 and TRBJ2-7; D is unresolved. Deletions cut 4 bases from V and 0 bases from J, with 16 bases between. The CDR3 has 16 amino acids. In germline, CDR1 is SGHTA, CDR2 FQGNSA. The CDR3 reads CASSWALTESSYEQYF. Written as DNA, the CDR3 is TGTGCCAGCAGCTGGGCCCTGACGGAGAGCTCCTACGAGCAGTACTTC.

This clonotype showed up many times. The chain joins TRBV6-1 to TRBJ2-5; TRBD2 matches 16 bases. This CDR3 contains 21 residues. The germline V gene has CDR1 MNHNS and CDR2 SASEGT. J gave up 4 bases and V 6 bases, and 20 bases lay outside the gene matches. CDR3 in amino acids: CASSKRTLTGLAGGKRETQYF. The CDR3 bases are TGTGCCAGCAGCAAACGCACCCTAACGGGACTAGCGGGAGGGAAAAGAGAGACCCAGTACTTC.

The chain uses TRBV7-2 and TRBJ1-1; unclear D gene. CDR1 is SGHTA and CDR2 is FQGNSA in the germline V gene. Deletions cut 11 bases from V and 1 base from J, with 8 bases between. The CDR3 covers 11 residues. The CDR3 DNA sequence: TGTGCCTCCGCCTGGAACACTGAAGCTTTCTTT. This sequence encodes CASAWNTEAFF.

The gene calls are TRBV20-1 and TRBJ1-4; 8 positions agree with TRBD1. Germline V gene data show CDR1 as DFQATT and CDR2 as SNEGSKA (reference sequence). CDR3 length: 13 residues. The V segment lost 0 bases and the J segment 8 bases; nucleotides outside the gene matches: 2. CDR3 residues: CSARDPGGEKLFF. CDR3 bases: TGCAGTGCTAGAGACCCAGGGGGCGAAAAACTGTTTTTT.

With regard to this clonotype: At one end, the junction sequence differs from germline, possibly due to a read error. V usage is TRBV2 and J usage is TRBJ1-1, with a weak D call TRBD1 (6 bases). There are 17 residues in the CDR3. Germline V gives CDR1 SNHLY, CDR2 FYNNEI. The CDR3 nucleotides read TGTGTCAGCCGCCGCAGTCGGGATTACAGGGAGAACACTGAAGCTTTCTTT. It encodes CVSRRSRDYRENTEAFF.

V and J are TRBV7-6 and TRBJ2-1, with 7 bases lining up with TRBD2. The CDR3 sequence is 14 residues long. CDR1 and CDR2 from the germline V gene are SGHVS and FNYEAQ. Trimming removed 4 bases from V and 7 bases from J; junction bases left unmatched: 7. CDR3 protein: CASSSLGLVNEQFF. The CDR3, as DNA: TGTGCCAGCAGCTCCCTAGGACTAGTGAATGAGCAGTTCTTC.

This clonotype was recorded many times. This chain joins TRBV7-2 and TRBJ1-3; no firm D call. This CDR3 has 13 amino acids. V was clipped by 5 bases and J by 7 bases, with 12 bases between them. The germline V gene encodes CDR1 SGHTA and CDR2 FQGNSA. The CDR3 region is CASSPSPRNTIYF. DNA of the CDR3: TGTGCCAGCAGCCCCAGCCCCCGTAACACCATATATTTT.

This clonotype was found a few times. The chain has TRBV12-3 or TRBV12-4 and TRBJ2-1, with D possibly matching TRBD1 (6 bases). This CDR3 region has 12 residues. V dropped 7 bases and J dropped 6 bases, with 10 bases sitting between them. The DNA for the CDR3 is TGTGCCAGCACCCTAGGGGGCAATGAGCAGTTCTTC. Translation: CASTLGGNEQFF.

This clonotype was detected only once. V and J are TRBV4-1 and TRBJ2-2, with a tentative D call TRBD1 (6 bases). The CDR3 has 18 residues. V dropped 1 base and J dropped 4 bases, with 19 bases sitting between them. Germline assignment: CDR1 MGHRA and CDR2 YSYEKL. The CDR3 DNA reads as TGCGCCAGCAGCCAAGGTGTCCACCCGAGAGGGGGCACCGGGGAGCTGTTTTTT. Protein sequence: CASSQGVHPRGGTGELFF.

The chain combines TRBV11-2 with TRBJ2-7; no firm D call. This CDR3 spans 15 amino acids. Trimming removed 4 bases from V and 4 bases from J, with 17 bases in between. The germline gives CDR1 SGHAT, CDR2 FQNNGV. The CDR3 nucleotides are TGTGCCAGCAGCTGGCTCTTATTAGTTGGGTACGAGCAGTACGTC. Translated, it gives CASSWLLLVGYEQYV.

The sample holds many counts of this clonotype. DNA for the CDR3: TGTGCCAGCCGAAGACAGGGGCAGAACACTGAAGCTTTCTTT. This gives the protein CASRRQGQNTEAFF. The chain employs TRBV6-1 and TRBJ1-1, with 8 positions matching TRBD1. CDR3 length: 14 amino acids. The germline gives CDR1 MNHNS, CDR2 SASEGT. Trimming removed 8 bases from V and 1 base from J; junction bases left unmatched: 6.

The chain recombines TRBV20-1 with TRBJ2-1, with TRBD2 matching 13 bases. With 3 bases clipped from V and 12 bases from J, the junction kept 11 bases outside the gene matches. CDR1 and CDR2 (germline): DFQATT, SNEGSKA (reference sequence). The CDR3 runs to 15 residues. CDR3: CSASPLAGGPGGQFF. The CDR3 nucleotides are TGCAGTGCTAGCCCACTAGCGGGAGGGCCAGGGGGGCAGTTCTTC.

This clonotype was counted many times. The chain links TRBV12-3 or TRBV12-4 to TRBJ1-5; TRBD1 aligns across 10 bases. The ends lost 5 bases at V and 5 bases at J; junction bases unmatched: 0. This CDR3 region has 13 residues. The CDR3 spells CASSDRGHQPQHF. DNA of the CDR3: TGTGCCAGCAGTGACAGGGGGCATCAGCCCCAGCATTTT.

CDR3 sequence (DNA): TGTGCCAGCAGCTTAGACAGAGTGCAGTACTTC. The encoded protein is CASSLDRVQYF. The chain uses TRBV7-9 and TRBJ2-7; no clear D. Germline values: CDR1 SEHNR, CDR2 FQNEAQ (reference sequence). CDR3 size: 11 residues. V lost 1 base to trimming and J lost 9 bases, with 7 bases between them.